This T cell receptor (beta chain) is from a study of healthy donors' naive CD4 and CD8 T cells. Study conclusions and caveats: Possible naive T cell homeostatic proliferation bias remained unaddressed. CDR3 charge plus V and J genes appeared to account for approximately 13% of CD4/CD8 variance. Negatively charged CDR3s marked CD8+ lineage; positively charged CDR3s marked CD4+ lineage.

The CDR3 consists of 15 residues. V lost 0 bases and J 4 bases, leaving 11 bases between the germline ends. Germline V gives CDR1 SGHRS, CDR2 YFSETQ. On this clonotype itself: Its cognate antigen is unknown.

A linear amplification protocol produced the TCR libraries from around 510 ng of total RNA. Each CDR3 protein is one row after TCRdb ran MiXCR on the reads. The data show around 200,000 distinct CDR3 sequences, with about four fifths seen just once and approximately 2.5% held by the top ten. This sequence originates from a pool of human donors in good health; the sample pools cells from several healthy donors. Source material: naive CD4+ and CD8+ T cells sorted from blood, pooled from several donors. J is TRBJ1-3 and V is TRBV5-1; TRBD1 might be the D (5 bases). CDR3 region: CASSLVPGIGNTIYF. For the CDR3, the DNA is TGCGCCAGCAGCTTGGTCCCAGGGATCGGAAACACCATATATTTT.